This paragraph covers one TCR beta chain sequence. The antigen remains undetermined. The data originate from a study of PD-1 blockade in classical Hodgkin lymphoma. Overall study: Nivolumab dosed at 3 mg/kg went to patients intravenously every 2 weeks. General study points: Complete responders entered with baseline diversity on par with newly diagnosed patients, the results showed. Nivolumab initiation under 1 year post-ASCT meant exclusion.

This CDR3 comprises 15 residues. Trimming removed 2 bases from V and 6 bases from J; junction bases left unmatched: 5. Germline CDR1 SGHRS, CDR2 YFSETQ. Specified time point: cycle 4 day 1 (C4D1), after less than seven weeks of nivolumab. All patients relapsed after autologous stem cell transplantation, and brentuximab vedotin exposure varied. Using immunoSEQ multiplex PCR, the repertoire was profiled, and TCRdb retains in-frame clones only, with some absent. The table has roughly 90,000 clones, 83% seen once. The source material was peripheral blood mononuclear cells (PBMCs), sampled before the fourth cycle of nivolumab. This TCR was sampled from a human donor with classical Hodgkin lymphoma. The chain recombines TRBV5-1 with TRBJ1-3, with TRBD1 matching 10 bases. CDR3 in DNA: TGCGCCAGCAGCTTACCGGGGACAGGGGTAAACACCATATATTTT. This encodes CASSLPGTGVNTIYF.